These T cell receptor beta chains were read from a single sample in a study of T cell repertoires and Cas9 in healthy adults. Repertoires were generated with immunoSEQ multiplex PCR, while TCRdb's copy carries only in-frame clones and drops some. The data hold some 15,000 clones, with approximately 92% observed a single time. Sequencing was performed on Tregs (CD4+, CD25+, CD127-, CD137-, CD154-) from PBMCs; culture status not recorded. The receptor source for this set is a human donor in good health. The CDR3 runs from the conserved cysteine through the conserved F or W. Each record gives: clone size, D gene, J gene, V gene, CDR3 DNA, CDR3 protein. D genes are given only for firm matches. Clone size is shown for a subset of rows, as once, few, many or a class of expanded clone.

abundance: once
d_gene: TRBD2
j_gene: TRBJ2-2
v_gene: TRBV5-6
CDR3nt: TGTGCCAGCAGCTTGTGGTCGAGCGGGGGGTTCGCCGGGGAGCTGTTTTTT
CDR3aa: CASSLWSSGGFAGELFF

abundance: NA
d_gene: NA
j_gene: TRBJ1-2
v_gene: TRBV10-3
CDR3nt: TGTGCCATCAGTGAGAGGCAGGGCGCTAACTATGGCTACACCTTC
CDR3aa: CAISERQGANYGYTF

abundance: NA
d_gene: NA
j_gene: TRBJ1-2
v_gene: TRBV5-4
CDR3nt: TGTGCCAGCAGCTTACGGGAAACTAACTATGGCTACACCTTC
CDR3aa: CASSLRETNYGYTF

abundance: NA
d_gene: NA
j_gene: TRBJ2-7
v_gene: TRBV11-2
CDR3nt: TGTGCCAGCAGCCCGGCGACGGACCGTTACGAGCAGTACTTC
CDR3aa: CASSPATDRYEQYF

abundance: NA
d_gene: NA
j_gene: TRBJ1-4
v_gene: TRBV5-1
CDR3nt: TGCGCCAGCAGCTTGGGGGCTGCAACTAATGAAAAACTGTTTTTT
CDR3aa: CASSLGAATNEKLFF

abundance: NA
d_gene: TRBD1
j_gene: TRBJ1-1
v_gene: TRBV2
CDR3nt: TGTGCCGGCAGGGCAGACAGGGACACTGAAGCTTTCTTT
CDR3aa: CAGRADRDTEAFF

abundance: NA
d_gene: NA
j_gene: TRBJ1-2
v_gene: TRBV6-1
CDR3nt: TGTGCCAGCAGTGAAACGGCTTATGGCTACACCTTC
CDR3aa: CASSETAYGYTF

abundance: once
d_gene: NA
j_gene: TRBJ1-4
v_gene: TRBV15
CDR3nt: TGTGCCACCAGCAGGGGAGACATTGGAACTAATGAAAAACTGTTTTTT
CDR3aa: CATSRGDIGTNEKLFF

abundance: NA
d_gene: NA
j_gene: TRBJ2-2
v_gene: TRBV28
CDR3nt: TGTGCCACCACAGGGGGGGGAGTCGGGGAGCTGTTTTTT
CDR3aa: CATTGGGVGELFF

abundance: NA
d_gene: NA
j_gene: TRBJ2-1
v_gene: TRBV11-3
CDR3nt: TGTGCCAGCAGCTTAGGGGGCCCGAATGAGCAGTTCTTC
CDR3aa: CASSLGGPNEQFF

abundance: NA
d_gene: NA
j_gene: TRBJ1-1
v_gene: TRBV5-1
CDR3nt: TGCGCCAGCAGCTTGGACAGCTACACTGAAGCTTTCTTT
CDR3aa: CASSLDSYTEAFF

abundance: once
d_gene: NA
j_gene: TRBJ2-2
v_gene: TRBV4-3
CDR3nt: TGCGCCAGCAGCCACTGGCTTACCTCGAACACCGGGGAGCTGTTTTTT
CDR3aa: CASSHWLTSNTGELFF

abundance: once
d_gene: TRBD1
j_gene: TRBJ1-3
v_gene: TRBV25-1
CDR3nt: TGTGCCAGCAGAAATACAGGGGACTCTGGAAACACCATATATTTT
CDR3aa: CASRNTGDSGNTIYF

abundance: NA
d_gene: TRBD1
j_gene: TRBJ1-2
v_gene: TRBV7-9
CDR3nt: TGTGCCAGCAGCCCCCGGCCGGAGCCGGGACAGGGGTTTGTCTATGGCTACACCTTC
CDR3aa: CASSPRPEPGQGFVYGYTF

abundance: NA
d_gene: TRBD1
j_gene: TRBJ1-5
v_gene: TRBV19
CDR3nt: TGTGCCAGTGATAGGGGACAGGGGGTTGGAGGTCAGCCCCAGCATTTT
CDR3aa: CASDRGQGVGGQPQHF

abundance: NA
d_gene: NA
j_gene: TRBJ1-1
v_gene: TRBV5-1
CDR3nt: TGCGCCAGCAGCTTAGCGGGACCCTCGGACACTGAAGCTTTCTTT
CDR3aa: CASSLAGPSDTEAFF

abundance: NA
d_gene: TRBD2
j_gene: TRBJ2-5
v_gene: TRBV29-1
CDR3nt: TGCAGCGTCAGACTAGCGACCCAAGAGACCCAGTACTTC
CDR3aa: CSVRLATQETQYF

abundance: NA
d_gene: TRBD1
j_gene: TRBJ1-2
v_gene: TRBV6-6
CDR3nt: TGTGCCAGCAGTTACTCGAGAGGGACAGCGTATGGCTACACCTTC
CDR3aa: CASSYSRGTAYGYTF

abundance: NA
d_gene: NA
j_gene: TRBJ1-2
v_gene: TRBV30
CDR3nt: TGTGCCTGGATGGTGGCAGGCTATGGCTACACCTTC
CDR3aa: CAWMVAGYGYTF

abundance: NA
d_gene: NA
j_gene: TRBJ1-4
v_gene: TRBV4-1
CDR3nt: TGCGCCAGCAGCCAAGAAGGGACCGCAGAACGAAAACTGTTTTTT
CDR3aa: CASSQEGTAERKLFF

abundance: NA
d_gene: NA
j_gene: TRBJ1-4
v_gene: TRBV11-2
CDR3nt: TGTGCCAGCAGCCCAGGGTTTGCTAATGAAAAACTGTTTTTT
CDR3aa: CASSPGFANEKLFF

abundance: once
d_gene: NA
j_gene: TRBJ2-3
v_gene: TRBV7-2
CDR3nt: TGTGCCAGCAGCTTTGTGGTAGTCGATACGCAGTATTTT
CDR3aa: CASSFVVVDTQYF

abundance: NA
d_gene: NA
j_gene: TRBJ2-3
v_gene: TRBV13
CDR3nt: TGTGCCAGCAGCCAATCCGTCATCACAGATACGCAGTATTTT
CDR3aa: CASSQSVITDTQYF

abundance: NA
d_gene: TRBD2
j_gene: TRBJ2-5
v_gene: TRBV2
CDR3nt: TGTGCCACTGGACTAGCTCGGGAGACCCAGTACTTC
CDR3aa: CATGLARETQYF

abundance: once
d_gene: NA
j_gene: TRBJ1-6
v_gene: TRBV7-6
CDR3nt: TGTGCCAGCAGCCCGCGACCCTCCTCACCCCTCCACTTT
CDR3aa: CASSPRPSSPLHF

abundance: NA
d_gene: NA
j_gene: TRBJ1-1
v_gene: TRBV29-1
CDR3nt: TGCAGCGTTGAATTGGCGGAGAACACTGAAGCTTTCTTT
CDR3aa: CSVELAENTEAFF

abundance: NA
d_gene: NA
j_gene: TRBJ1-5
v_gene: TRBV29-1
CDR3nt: TGCAGCGTTGAAGGTGTCGGCGGCTATAGCAATCAGCCCCAGCATTTT
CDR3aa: CSVEGVGGYSNQPQHF

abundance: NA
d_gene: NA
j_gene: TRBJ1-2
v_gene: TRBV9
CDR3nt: TGTGCCAGCACCCCCGAGGGGAGGGGGTCTCCGGGTGGCTACACCTTC
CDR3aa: CASTPEGRGSPGGYTF

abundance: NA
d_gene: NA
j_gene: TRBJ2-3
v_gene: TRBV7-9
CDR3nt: TGTGCCAGCAGCTCCCTGAGCACAGATACGCAGTATTTT
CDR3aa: CASSSLSTDTQYF

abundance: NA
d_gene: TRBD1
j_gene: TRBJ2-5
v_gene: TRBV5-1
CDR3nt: TGCGCCAGCAGCTTGGAACAGGGGTTCGGGGTGACCCAGTACTTC
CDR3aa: CASSLEQGFGVTQYF

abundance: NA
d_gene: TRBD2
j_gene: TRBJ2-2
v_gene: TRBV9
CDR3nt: TGTGCCAGCAGCGTAGGTTGGGGGGGCACCGGGGAGCTGTTTTTT
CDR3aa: CASSVGWGGTGELFF

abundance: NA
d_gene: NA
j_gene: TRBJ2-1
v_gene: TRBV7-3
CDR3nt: TGTGCCAGCAGCGACGCTAAGAGCTCCTACAATGAGCAGTTCTTC
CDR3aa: CASSDAKSSYNEQFF

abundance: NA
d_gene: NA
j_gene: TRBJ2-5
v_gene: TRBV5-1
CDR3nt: TGCGCCAGCAGCCTACGACTGGGCCGAGAGACCCAGTACTTC
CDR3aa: CASSLRLGRETQYF

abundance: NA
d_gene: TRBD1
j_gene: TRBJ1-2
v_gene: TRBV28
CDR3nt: TGTGCCAGCTTACAGGGGGCCGGCGGCTACACCTTC
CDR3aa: CASLQGAGGYTF

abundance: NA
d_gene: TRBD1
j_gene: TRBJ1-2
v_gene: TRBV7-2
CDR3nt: TGTGCCAGCAGCCACCCGGGACAGGGATATTCCTATGGCTACACCTTC
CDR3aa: CASSHPGQGYSYGYTF

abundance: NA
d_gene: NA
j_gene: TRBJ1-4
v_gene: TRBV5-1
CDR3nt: TGCGCCAGCAGCTTGGGGGGGACTAATGAAAAACTGTTTTTT
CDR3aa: CASSLGGTNEKLFF

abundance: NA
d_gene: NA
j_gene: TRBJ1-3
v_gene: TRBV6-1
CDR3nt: TGTGCCAGCAGTGACCCGATTTGGGGGGCAGGTGGAAACACCATATATTTT
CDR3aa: CASSDPIWGAGGNTIYF

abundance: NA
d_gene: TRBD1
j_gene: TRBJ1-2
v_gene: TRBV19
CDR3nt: TGTGCCAGTAGTATAGCAGGCAGGGGGTCGTACTATGGCTACACCTTC
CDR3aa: CASSIAGRGSYYGYTF

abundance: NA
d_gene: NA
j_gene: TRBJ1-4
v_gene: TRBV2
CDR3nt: TGTGCCAGCAGTGAGCCTCCGCGTGGCAGGTGGAAAGAAAAACTGTTTTTT
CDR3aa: CASSEPPRGRWKEKLFF

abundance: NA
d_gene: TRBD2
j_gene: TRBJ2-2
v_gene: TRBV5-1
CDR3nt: TGCGCCAGCACCAGCGGGGGTACGAACACCGGGGAGCTGTTTTTT
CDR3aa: CASTSGGTNTGELFF

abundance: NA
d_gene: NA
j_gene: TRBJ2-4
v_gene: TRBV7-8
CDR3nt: TGTGCCAGCAGCTTAGGTCAGGCCGCGACCAAAAACATTCAGTACTTC
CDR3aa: CASSLGQAATKNIQYF

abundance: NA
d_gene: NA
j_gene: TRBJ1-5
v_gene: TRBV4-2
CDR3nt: TGTGCCAGCAGCCAAGAGGTGGCGACGGGCAATCAGCCCCAGCATTTT
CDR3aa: CASSQEVATGNQPQHF

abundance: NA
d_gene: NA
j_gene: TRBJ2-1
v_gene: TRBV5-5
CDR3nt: TGTGCCAGCAGCTTGGGGGAGTGGAATGAGCAGTTCTTC
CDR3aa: CASSLGEWNEQFF

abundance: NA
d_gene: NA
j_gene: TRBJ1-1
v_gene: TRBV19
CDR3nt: NA
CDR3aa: CASIRAATRRAGGNTEAFF

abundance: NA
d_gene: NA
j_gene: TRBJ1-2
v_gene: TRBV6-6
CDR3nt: TGTGCCAGCAGTTACTCTGGGAGCTATGGCTACACCTTC
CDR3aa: CASSYSGSYGYTF

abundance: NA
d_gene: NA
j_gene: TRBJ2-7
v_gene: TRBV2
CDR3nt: TGTGCCAGCAGTGCGCGGGTCGGTGAGCAGTACTTC
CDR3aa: CASSARVGEQYF

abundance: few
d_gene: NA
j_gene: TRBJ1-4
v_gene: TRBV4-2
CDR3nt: TGTGCCAGCAGCCGGTGGGGTAGGCTGGAGGCTAATGAAAAACTGTTTTTT
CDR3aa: CASSRWGRLEANEKLFF

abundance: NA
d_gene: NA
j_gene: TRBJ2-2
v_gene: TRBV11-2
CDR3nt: TGTGCCAGCAGCTTAGGCGGGACTACCGGGGAGCTGTTTTTT
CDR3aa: CASSLGGTTGELFF

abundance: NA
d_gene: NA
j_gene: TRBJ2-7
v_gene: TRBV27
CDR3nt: TGTGCCAGCAGTTTTAGGGCCAAAGCCTACGAGCAGTACTTC
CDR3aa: CASSFRAKAYEQYF

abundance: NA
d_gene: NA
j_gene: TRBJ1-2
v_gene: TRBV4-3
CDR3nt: TGCGCCAGCAGCCAAGATCCCCTAAGGGTTGATGAATATCGCTACACCTTC
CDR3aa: CASSQDPLRVDEYRYTF

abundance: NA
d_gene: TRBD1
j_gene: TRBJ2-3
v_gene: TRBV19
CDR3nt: TGTGCCAGTAGGGACAGGGCTTGGGGCACAGATACGCAGTATTTT
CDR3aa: CASRDRAWGTDTQYF

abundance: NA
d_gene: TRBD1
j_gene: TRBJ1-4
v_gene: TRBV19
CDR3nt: TGTGCCAGTAGCGACAGGGGAAGGAATGAAAAACTGTTTTTT
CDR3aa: CASSDRGRNEKLFF

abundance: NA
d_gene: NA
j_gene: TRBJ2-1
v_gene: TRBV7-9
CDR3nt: TGTGCCAGCAGCTCGTCTCTACCCTACAATGAGCAGTTCTTC
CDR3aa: CASSSSLPYNEQFF

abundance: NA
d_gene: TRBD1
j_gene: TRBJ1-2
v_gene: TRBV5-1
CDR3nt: TGCGCCAGCAGTATGGGACAGGGACCTTATGGCTACACCTTC
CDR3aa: CASSMGQGPYGYTF

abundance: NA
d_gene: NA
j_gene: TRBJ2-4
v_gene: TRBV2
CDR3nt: TGTGCCAGCAGGCGGACTGAAAACATTCAGTACTTC
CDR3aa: CASRRTENIQYF

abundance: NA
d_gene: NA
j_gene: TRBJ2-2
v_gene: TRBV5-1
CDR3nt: TGCGCCAGTAGCCCTTCGAACACCGGGGAGCTGTTTTTT
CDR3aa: CASSPSNTGELFF

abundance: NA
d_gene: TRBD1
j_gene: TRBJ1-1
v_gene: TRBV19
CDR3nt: TGTGCCAGTAGTAGAGGACAGGGTGGCACTGAAGCTTTCTTT
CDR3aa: CASSRGQGGTEAFF

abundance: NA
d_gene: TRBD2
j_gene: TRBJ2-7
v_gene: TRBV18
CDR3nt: TGTGCCAGCTCACTGTCTGCGGGGGGGCTCTACGAGCAGTACTTC
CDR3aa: CASSLSAGGLYEQYF

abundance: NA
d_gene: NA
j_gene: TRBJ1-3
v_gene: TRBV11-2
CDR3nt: TGTGCCAGCAGCAAGAACAGGGACGGCCGTTGGCGGACCATATATTTT
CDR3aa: CASSKNRDGRWRTIYF